This T cell receptor beta chain was documented in a study of OX40 agonist ivuxolimab in advanced cancers. On the study more broadly: The study reported partial responses in three patients: one hepatocellular carcinoma, two cutaneous melanoma. Study-wide results and limits: Also present in some nonresponders was a low level of normalized T-cell clonal expansion. At 0.1 to 3.0 mg/kg and by week 6, CD4+ and CD8+ T cells in the blood had expanded clonally.

This clone was observed a handful of times. Its antigen is not known. The repertoire was sequenced with immunoSEQ multiplex PCR; TCRdb's copy has only in-frame clones and lacks some. The sample yields 9,500 to 12,000 clones, roughly 84% seen once. This CDR3 has 15 residues. From germline, CDR1 is PRHDT and CDR2 FYEKMQ (reference sequence). V shed 2 bases and J shed 1 base, with 10 bases lying between them. The receptor comes from an adult with an advanced solid tumor such as melanoma, head and neck, liver or kidney cancer. The sample here was CD4+ or CD8+ T cells sorted from blood, taken in a trial of the OX40 agonist ivuxolimab. V is TRBV13 and J is TRBJ2-3, with D perhaps matching TRBD2 (6 bases). CDR3 in DNA: TGTGCCAGCAGCTTACCGGTAGCGGGCACAGATACGCAGTATTTT. This sequence encodes CASSLPVAGTDTQYF.